This T cell receptor (beta chain) was sequenced in a study of T cell responses to AZD1222 COVID-19 vaccine. TCRdb's table, derived via immunoSEQ multiplex PCR, lists solely in-frame clones and lacks some. Of 120,000 or so clones in the sample, around 90% are singletons; the top ten hold roughly 2.5%. The source material was peripheral blood, sampled 28 days after the second AZD1222 dose. The clonotype originates from an adult who received the AZD1222 COVID-19 vaccine.

In nucleotides, the CDR3 is TGCAGCGGTATAATCGGAGCGAACACTGAAGCTTTCTTT. Its translation: CSGIIGANTEAFF. The chain has TRBV29-1 and TRBJ1-1; no clear D gene. CDR3 length: 13 residues. The germline CDR1 and CDR2 sequences are SQVTM and ANQGSEA. V was clipped by 7 bases and J by 1 base, with 13 bases between them.